This note documents a single TCR beta chain sequence. Its cognate antigen has yet to be identified. Within one base of it there is no much larger clone, and no base qualities were kept. These data come from a study of blood T cells in healthy people across ages (dated by TCRdb to between 2015 and 2016). Concerning the study at large: In model experiments, template switching captured about one uniquely barcoded TCR beta cDNA molecule for every two T cells. To avoid experimental bias, donors of different ages were randomly spread across the sequencing lanes. The donors were divided into four age groups: young (average about 16 years), middle-aged (over 35), aged (approximately 62) and long-lived (about 79). Using the same blood draw, the study looked at two additional independent replicas of 1 million unique cDNA reads for two donors, one aged 18 to 30 and the other aged 80 or older. Using deep sequencing normalized with unique cDNA molecular identifiers, the study measured how TCR beta repertoire diversity changes with age. Broader findings and caveats from the paper: Because donor CMV infection status was unknown, age-related changes in expanded clonotypes were potentially confounded. Observed TCR beta diversity per million T cells fell roughly linearly with age, and a significant reduction was already apparent by age roughly 40. The long-lived group showed more naive CD4+ T cells, fewer expanded clones and increased TCR diversity than the aged group, suggesting age selection. Bulk unsorted PBMC profiling prevented conclusive comparison of naive and antigen-experienced compartments. Observed TCR beta diversity correlated strongly with the percentage of naive T cells measured by flow cytometry. Estimates of total diversity based on one million sequenced T cells were considered lower bounds and underestimates.

The method behind the library was 5' RACE. This sample was sequenced with an Illumina HiSeq 2500. A second roughly 7 to 12 cycle PCR used a sample-barcoded 5' primer and a J-beta primer mix. Each TCR beta cDNA molecule received a unique molecular identifier from a template-switch 5' adaptor carrying 12 random nucleotides. Each sample yielded at least 3 million CDR3-containing paired-end reads. All of the RNA was converted into first-strand cDNA using the Mint cDNA synthesis kit, with a TRBC-specific oligonucleotide serving as the primer. Following uracil-DNA glycosylase treatment, a first 18-cycle PCR with universal primers M1SS and BC2_uni_R was performed on all cDNA. In the source study's methods: Each sample was normalized by randomly selecting 1 million high-quality reads, each carrying a distinct molecular identifier. Instead of being binned into consensus sequences, reads that shared molecular identifiers were thrown out. CDR3 identification, clonotype clustering and error correction used MiTCR with a Q25 quality threshold and the strictest error-elimination algorithm. A nonparametric unseen species model with Euler transformation was used to estimate lower-bound total TCR beta diversity. TCRdb trimmed the raw reads at Q25, called clones with MiXCR and kept productive beta chains. Rows are combined by CDR3 protein, so each entry shows the most common genes and DNA. TCRdb, rather than the study authors, made the V and J calls. Recorded for this sample are about 1,600,000 distinct CDR3 sequences; about 43% of them occurred a single time. Less than 8% of the sample lies in the top ten.

V sheds 5 bases and J sheds 2 bases, leaving 19 bases between their ends. From its cysteine to its phenylalanine, the CDR3 spans 16 amino acids. The CDR3 DNA has 48 bases and is translated from base 1. CDR1 and CDR2, looked up from the germline V gene (reference sequence), are PRHDT and FYEKMQ. Donors were 39 systemically healthy Caucasian individuals from Russia aged roughly 6 to 90 years. Each donor gave ten milliliters of peripheral blood, drawn into EDTA-treated Vacutainer tubes. Ficoll-Paque density-gradient centrifugation was used to isolate PBMCs, with at least 6.5 million per sample. Total RNA, at least 5.5 micrograms per sample, was extracted from PBMCs with Trizol reagent. For every donor, flow cytometry on a PBMC aliquot measured the percentage of naive CD45RAhigh/CD27high T cells.

Recombination connected TRBV13 to TRBJ2-7; there is no confident call for the D gene. The sequenced sample consisted of blood. This TCR came from a woman younger than 35 in good health. The CDR3 amino acid sequence is: CASSPPGSLRTYEQYF. The sequence in DNA is TGTGCCAGCAGCCCCCCCGGGTCTTTGAGGACCTACGAGCAGTACTTC.